These 8 T cell receptor beta chains share one sample of origin, sequenced in a study of monozygotic twins with inflammatory bowel disease. Each CDR3 protein gets one entry in TCRdb, which reprocessed the 5' RACE reads and gives no DNA. The table lists 330,000 or so distinct CDR3 sequences, with around 2% in the top ten. Source material: blood. All receptors come from a human donor with ulcerative colitis or Crohn's disease, or a healthy co-twin of an affected twin (not recorded which).

The chain couples TRBV19 to TRBJ2-1; TCRdb designates TRBD1, a call that cannot be tested without DNA. Germline assignment: CDR1 LNHDA and CDR2 SQIVND (reference sequence). This CDR3 is 15 amino acids long. This CDR3 is CASSIMTGYNNEQFF.

The chain combines TRBV10-3 with TRBJ2-5. The CDR3 totals 14 residues. Germline V gives CDR1 ENHRY, CDR2 SYGVKD. The CDR3: CAIRADVSSETQYF.

The CDR3 region is CAWSVKLGDSSGYTF. The chain has TRBV30 and TRBJ1-2. CDR3 size: 15 residues. Germline V gene lookup returns CDR1 GTSNPN and CDR2 SVGIG (reference sequence).

The V call is TRBV3-1, the J call TRBJ2-5; TCRdb's assignment of TRBD2 cannot be checked, as there is no DNA. Germline CDR1 reads LGHDT; CDR2 reads YNNKEL (reference sequence). The CDR3 consists of 18 residues. The CDR3: CASSQARTSGGVGETQYF.

The rearrangement links TRBV30 to TRBJ2-5; with no DNA, the TCRdb D assignment of TRBD2 cannot be verified. The V gene's germline CDR1 is GTSNPN and CDR2 SVGIG (reference sequence). The CDR3 spans 17 residues. The CDR3 loop is CAWTGSRTSGGFGTQYF.

The V gene is TRBV6-5, the J gene TRBJ2-2; TCRdb's D call of TRBD2 is untestable without DNA. Germline CDR1 and CDR2: MNHEY and SVGAGI. This CDR3 comprises 15 residues. The CDR3 sequence is CASSYATRYTGELFF.

The chain recombines TRBV10-3 with TRBJ1-1. The CDR3 totals 13 residues. Germline-derived CDR1 and CDR2 are ENHRY and SYGVKD. The CDR3 loop is CAIKGRTNTEAFF.

The V call is TRBV20-1, the J call TRBJ1-1. The germline CDR1 and CDR2 sequences are DFQATT and SNEGSKA (reference sequence). This CDR3 contains 13 residues. The CDR3 protein is CSARDLGIGGAFF.